A single sample gave rise to the 22 T cell receptor beta chains below, sequenced in a study of spatial heterogeneity in lung cancer. The sample's time point: sample taken at primary tumor resection. TCRdb re-derived calls from the 5' RACE reads in MiXCR, one entry per CDR3 protein. The table includes fewer than 45,000 distinct CDR3 sequences, 6.5% to 7% detected once. The sequenced sample was PBMCs, obtained at surgery. The receptor set was obtained from a female donor with early-stage non-small cell lung cancer.

There are many counts of this clonotype. The J gene is TRBJ2-3, the V gene TRBV2; maybe TRBD2 (5 bases). The CDR3 covers 14 residues. Trimming took off 0 bases at V and 5 bases at J, with 9 bases between the two ends. The V gene's germline CDR1 is SNHLY and CDR2 FYNNEI. DNA of the CDR3: TGTGCCAGCAGTGAAGCGGGGAGACTAGATACGCAGTATTTT. Translation: CASSEAGRLDTQYF.

There are many counts of this clonotype. V is TRBV20-1 and J is TRBJ2-3; the D is unclear. Per germline, CDR1 DFQATT and CDR2 SNEGSKA (reference sequence). V was clipped by 5 bases and J by 0 bases, with 6 bases between them. The CDR3 runs to 12 residues. CDR3 in DNA: TGCAGTGCTGGGGATAGCACAGATACGCAGTATTTT. Amino acids: CSAGDSTDTQYF.

A few counts support this clonotype. V usage is TRBV7-9 and J usage is TRBJ1-1; no clear D gene. Germline assignment: CDR1 SEHNR and CDR2 FQNEAQ (reference sequence). This CDR3 spans 15 amino acids. V lost 3 bases, J lost 5 bases, and 16 bases lay in between. The CDR3 spells CASSLWAGEFTEAFF. The CDR3 DNA reads as TGTGCCAGCAGCTTGTGGGCCGGGGAATTTACTGAAGCTTTCTTT.

The chain carries TRBV6-2 or TRBV6-3 and TRBJ2-7; TRBD1 is a possible D gene (6 bases). The CDR3 contains 13 residues. With 6 bases removed from V and 6 bases from J, the gap between germline ends came to 15 bases. Germline V CDR1 and CDR2: MNHEY, SVGEGT. The CDR3 reads CASSPTTGTEQYF. CDR3 coding DNA: TGTGCCAGCAGCCCTACAACAGGGACCGAGCAGTACTTC.

This clonotype was found many times. This sequence joins TRBV24-1 and TRBJ1-5; D remains ambiguous. The CDR3 extends over 15 amino acids. The V end lost 5 bases, the J end lost 4 bases, and 14 bases lay between the germline ends. CDR1 and CDR2 (germline): KGHDR, SFDVKD. The CDR3 DNA follows: TGTGCCACCAGTGGGGGAACCAGTGGGAATCAGCCCCAGCATTTT. It yields the protein CATSGGTSGNQPQHF.

In this sample, this clonotype turned up many times. J is TRBJ2-6 and V is TRBV6-5; 9 positions agree with TRBD2. Germline loops: CDR1 MNHEY, CDR2 SVGAGI. J lost 0 bases, V lost 8 bases, and 11 bases had no gene match. This CDR3 has 18 amino acids. The DNA for the CDR3 is TGTGCCAGCTCTGGGGCTAGCGGGGTCGACTCTGGGGCCAACGTCCTGACTTTC. Protein sequence: CASSGASGVDSGANVLTF.

This clonotype was seen ten or more times. This rearrangement joins TRBV7-2 to TRBJ2-5; TRBD2 is a possible D gene (5 bases). Between the trimmed V and J ends, which lost 5 bases and 10 bases, there was a span of 20 bases. CDR3 length: 14 residues. CDR1 and CDR2 from the germline V gene are SGHTA and FQGNSA. This CDR3 is CASSVPSTGRGQYF. DNA of the CDR3: TGTGCCAGCAGCGTGCCTTCGACGGGGAGAGGCCAGTACTTC.

V gene TRBV14 combines with J gene TRBJ2-7; D perhaps matches TRBD2 (6 bases). The length of the CDR3 is 16 residues. Deletions cut 1 base from V and 4 bases from J, with 17 bases between. Germline CDR1 and CDR2: SGHDN and FVKESK. The CDR3 bases are TGTGCCAGCAGCCAAGGGCAGGGACTGAGTCCTTACGAGCAGTACTTC. Translating it yields CASSQGQGLSPYEQYF.

This clonotype was seen a handful of times. The chain couples TRBV7-3 to TRBJ2-7; 10 bases agree with TRBD1. Germline V lookup: CDR1 SGHTA, CDR2 FQGTGA. The V gene end was trimmed by 1 base and the J gene end by 6 bases; junction bases not matched to a gene: 6. The CDR3 totals 15 residues. The CDR3 loop reads CASSLIPRDRGEQYF. The CDR3 bases are TGTGCCAGCAGCTTAATACCCCGGGACAGGGGCGAGCAGTACTTC.

This clonotype was counted ten times or more. V and J are TRBV20-1 and TRBJ2-3; no clear D. Trimming took off 5 bases at V and 4 bases at J, with 13 bases between the two ends. Germline CDR1 DFQATT, CDR2 SNEGSKA (reference sequence). This CDR3 has 13 amino acids. CDR3 sequence (DNA): TGCAGTGCTCGGACGGTCCACGCAGATACGCAGTATTTT. Translation: CSARTVHADTQYF.

V and J are TRBV24-1 and TRBJ2-1; D call uncertain. V lost 4 bases and J lost 0, with 12 bases in between. Germline loops: CDR1 KGHDR, CDR2 SFDVKD. This CDR3 contains 16 residues. CDR3 nucleotide sequence: TGTGCCACCAGTGACTCTACCAGGAGCTCCTACAATGAGCAGTTCTTC. Its translation is CATSDSTRSSYNEQFF.

This clonotype was seen many times. The chain carries TRBV3-2 and TRBJ2-5; the D call of TRBD2 is as the table states it, not checked on the DNA. TRBV3-2 is a pseudogene locus. CDR3 length: 16 amino acids. The CDR3 nucleotides read TGTGCCAGCAGCCAAGACCACCGGGAGGAAGAGGAGACCCAGTACTTC. It yields the protein CASSQDHREEEETQYF.

This clonotype was seen ten or more times. The V and J genes are TRBV9 and TRBJ2-3, with D hard to call. Trimming left V 0 bases short and J 0 bases short, with 5 bases between. The CDR3 is made up of 14 amino acids. Per germline, CDR1 SGDLS and CDR2 YYNGEE. As DNA, the CDR3 is TGTGCCAGCAGCGTAGGGGCTAGCACAGATACGCAGTATTTT. Protein: CASSVGASTDTQYF.

This clonotype came up many times. The chain joins TRBV7-7 to TRBJ2-2; TRBD1 might be the D (6 bases). The ends were cut back, 5 bases at V and 5 bases at J, with 9 bases in the middle. Germline-derived CDR1 and CDR2 are SSHAT and FNYEAQ (reference sequence). The CDR3 is made up of 13 amino acids. The CDR3 reads CASSPRGTGELFF. The CDR3 nucleotides read TGTGCCAGCAGCCCCAGGGGTACCGGGGAGCTGTTTTTT.

This clonotype was seen ten or more times. This chain links TRBV6-5 with TRBJ1-1, with 8 positions matching TRBD1. The germline V gene encodes CDR1 MNHEY and CDR2 SVGAGI. V shed 2 bases and J 5 bases; nucleotides not matched to a gene: 7. This CDR3 is built from 15 residues. CDR3 DNA: TGTGCCAGCAGTTACCAACCTGGACAGGGAACTGAAGCTTTCTTT. It encodes CASSYQPGQGTEAFF.

The chain carries TRBV19 and TRBJ2-1; D is unclear. Germline CDR1 LNHDA, CDR2 SQIVND (reference sequence). V lost 7 bases and J 3 bases, leaving 16 bases between the germline ends. CDR3 length: 15 residues. The CDR3 protein is CASTTGASLYNEQFF. In DNA, the CDR3 is TGTGCCAGTACCACCGGTGCCAGCCTCTACAATGAGCAGTTCTTC.

This clonotype has a count of ten or more. The chain combines TRBV5-1 with TRBJ1-1; the match to TRBD1 covers 8 bases. V dropped 4 bases and J dropped 0; count of bases not matched to a gene: 5. Germline values: CDR1 SGHRS, CDR2 YFSETQ. The CDR3 extends over 15 amino acids. The CDR3 protein is CASSLLTGVNTEAFF. The CDR3 DNA sequence: TGCGCCAGCAGCCTCCTGACAGGGGTGAACACTGAAGCTTTCTTT.

This clonotype was recorded at least ten times. The chain uses TRBV4-2 and TRBJ2-1, with TRBD2 as a possible D gene (6 bases). V gave up 0 bases and J gave up 10 bases, with 22 bases separating them. Germline CDR1 is LGHNA and CDR2 is YNFKEQ. This CDR3 has 17 residues. CDR3 amino acids: CASSQDQGLERAGEQFF. Here the CDR3 DNA reads TGTGCCAGCAGCCAAGATCAGGGCCTAGAACGGGCGGGGGAGCAGTTCTTC.

The gene calls are TRBV5-1 and TRBJ2-7; 9 nucleotides match TRBD2. CDR1 is SGHRS and CDR2 is YFSETQ in the germline V gene. V dropped 0 bases and J dropped 3; count of bases not matched to a gene: 7. The CDR3 totals 16 residues. The CDR3 loop is CASSLGDQTSGYEQYF. The CDR3 DNA follows: TGCGCCAGCAGCTTGGGAGACCAGACTAGCGGCTACGAGCAGTACTTC.

This clonotype came up a few times. The chain links TRBV12-3 or TRBV12-4 to TRBJ1-2; no reliable D call. V lost 6 bases and J lost 7, with 15 bases in between. This CDR3 has 13 amino acids. The CDR3 DNA sequence: TGTGCCAGCAGCAGCCAAGGTGTTCCTGGCTACACCTTC. Encoded protein: CASSSQGVPGYTF.

This clonotype has a count of ten or more. This rearrangement joins TRBV3-1 to TRBJ1-5, with D tentatively TRBD1 (5 bases). Trimming took off 2 bases at V and 0 bases at J, with 11 bases between the two ends. Germline CDR1 is LGHDT and CDR2 is YNNKEL (reference sequence). This CDR3 has 16 residues. The CDR3 DNA sequence: TGTGCCAGCAGCCAAATCGGGGGTTATAGCAATCAGCCCCAGCATTTT. Translation gives CASSQIGGYSNQPQHF.

This clonotype was detected ten times or more. V is TRBV20-1 and J is TRBJ1-1; 7 bases map to TRBD1. Germline CDR1 and CDR2: DFQATT and SNEGSKA (reference sequence). The CDR3 spans 14 residues. The ends lost 6 bases at V and 1 base at J; junction bases unmatched: 8. The CDR3 sequence: CSAPGGGGNTEAFF. In nucleotides, the CDR3 is TGCAGTGCCCCAGGGGGAGGGGGGAACACTGAAGCTTTCTTT.